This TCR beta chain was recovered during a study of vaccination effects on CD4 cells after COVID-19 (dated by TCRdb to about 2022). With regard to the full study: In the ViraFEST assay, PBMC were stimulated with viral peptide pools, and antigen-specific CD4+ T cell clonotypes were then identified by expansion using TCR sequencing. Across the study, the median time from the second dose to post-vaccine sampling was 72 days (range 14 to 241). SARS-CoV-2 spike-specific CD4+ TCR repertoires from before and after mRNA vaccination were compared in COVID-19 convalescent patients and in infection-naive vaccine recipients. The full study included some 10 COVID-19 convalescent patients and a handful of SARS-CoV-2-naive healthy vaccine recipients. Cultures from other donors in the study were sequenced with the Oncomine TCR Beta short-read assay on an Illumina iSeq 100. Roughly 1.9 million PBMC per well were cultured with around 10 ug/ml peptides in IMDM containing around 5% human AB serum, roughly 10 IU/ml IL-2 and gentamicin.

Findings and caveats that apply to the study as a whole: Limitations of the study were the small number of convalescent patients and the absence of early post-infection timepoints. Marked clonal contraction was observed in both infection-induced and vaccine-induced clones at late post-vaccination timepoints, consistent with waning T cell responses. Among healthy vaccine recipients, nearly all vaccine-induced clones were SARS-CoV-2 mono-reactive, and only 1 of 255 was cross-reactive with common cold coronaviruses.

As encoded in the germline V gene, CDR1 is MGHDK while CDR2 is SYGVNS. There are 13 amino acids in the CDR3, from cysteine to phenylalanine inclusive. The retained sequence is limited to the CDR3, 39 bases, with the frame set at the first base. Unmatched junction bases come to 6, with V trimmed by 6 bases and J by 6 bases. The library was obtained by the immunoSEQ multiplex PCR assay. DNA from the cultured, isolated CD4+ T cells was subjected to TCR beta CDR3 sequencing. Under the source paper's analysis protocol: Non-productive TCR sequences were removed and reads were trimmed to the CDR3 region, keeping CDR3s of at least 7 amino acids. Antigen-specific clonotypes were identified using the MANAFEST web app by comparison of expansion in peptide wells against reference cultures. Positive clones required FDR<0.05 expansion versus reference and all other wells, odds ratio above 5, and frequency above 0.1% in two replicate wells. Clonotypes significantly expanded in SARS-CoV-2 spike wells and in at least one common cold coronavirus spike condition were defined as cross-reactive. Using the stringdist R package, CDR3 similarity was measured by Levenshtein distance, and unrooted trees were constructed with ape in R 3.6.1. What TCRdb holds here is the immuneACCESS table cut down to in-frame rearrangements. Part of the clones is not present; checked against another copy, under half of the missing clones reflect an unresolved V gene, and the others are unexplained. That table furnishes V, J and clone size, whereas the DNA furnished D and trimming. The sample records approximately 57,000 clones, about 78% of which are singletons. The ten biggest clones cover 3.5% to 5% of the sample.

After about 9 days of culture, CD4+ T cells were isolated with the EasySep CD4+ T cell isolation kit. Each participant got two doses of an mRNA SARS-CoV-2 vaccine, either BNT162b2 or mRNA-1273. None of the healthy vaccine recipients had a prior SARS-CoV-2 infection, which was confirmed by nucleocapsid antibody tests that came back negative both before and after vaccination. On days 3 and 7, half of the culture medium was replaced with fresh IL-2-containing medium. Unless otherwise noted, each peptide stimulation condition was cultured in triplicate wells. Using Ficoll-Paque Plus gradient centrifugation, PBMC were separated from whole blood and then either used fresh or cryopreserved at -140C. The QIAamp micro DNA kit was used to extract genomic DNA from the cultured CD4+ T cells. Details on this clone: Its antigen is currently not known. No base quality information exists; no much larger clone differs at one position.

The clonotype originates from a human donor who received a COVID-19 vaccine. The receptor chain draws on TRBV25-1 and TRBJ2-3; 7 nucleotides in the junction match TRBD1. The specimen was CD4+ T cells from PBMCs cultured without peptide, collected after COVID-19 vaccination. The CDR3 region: CASRQGWRDTQYF. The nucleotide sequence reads TGTGCCAGCAGACAGGGGTGGAGGGATACGCAGTATTTT.